This entry lists 18 T cell receptor beta chains sequenced from one sample in a study of T-cell reconstitution after alpha-beta-depleted transplantation in children. Unique molecular identifiers were incorporated into the prepared TCRbeta library. TCRdb analysed the PCR reads with MiXCR anew, one entry per CDR3 protein. The data hold around 450,000 distinct CDR3 sequences, with 15% to 20% observed a single time. The specimen comprised PBMCs, mostly from graft donor cells, sampled 360 days after TCRalphabeta/CD19-depleted stem cell transplant. These receptors all come from a boy under three years old who had a stem cell transplant for Wiskott-Aldrich syndrome, so the T cells may come from the graft donor.

This clonotype was counted only a few times. CDR3 loop: CSVVAGLGGTQYF. The CDR3 DNA sequence: TGCAGCGTTGTAGCGGGTTTGGGAGGTACGCAGTATTTT. V and J are TRBV29-1 and TRBJ2-3, with 7 bases lining up with TRBD2. The junction had 9 bases not matched to a gene; V was cut back by 4 bases and J by 8 bases. The CDR3 totals 13 residues. The germline V gene has CDR1 SQVTM and CDR2 ANQGSEA.

This clonotype was seen a few times. The chain is built from TRBV27 and TRBJ2-6; D is undetermined. Trimming took off 2 bases at V and 3 bases at J, with 8 bases between the two ends. Germline assignment: CDR1 MNHEY and CDR2 SMNVEV (reference sequence). The CDR3 loop spans 15 amino acids. This CDR3 reads CASSLDGFGANVLTF. In DNA form, the CDR3 reads TGTGCCAGCAGTTTAGACGGGTTTGGGGCCAACGTCCTGACTTTC.

This sequence joins TRBV19 and TRBJ2-5; TRBD2 aligns across 9 bases. CDR3 length equals 16 residues. J gave up 5 bases and V 0 bases, and 7 bases lay outside the gene matches. Germline V CDR1 and CDR2: LNHDA, SQIVND (reference sequence). This CDR3 is CASSIDRRGRAETQYF. DNA of the CDR3: TGTGCCAGTAGTATAGATCGGCGCGGGAGGGCGGAGACCCAGTACTTC.

The chain joins TRBV18 to TRBJ2-1; 8 bases align to TRBD1. V was clipped by 1 base and J by 1 base; unmatched bases: 6. CDR1 is KGHSH, CDR2 LQKENI, per germline. The CDR3 loop spans 17 amino acids. Written as DNA, the CDR3 is TGTGCCAGCTCACCACAAGGGGACAGGAGGTCCTACAATGAGCAGTTCTTC. Amino acids: CASSPQGDRRSYNEQFF.

V and J are TRBV4-2 and TRBJ2-1; no clear D. Germline V gives CDR1 LGHNA, CDR2 YNFKEQ. Between the trimmed V and J ends, which lost 2 bases and 7 bases, there was a span of 9 bases. The CDR3 spans 13 residues. The CDR3 nucleotides are TGTGCCAGCAGCCAAACGGCCGGGAATGAGCAGTTCTTC. It is translated as CASSQTAGNEQFF.

This clonotype was observed a handful of times. V usage is TRBV3-1 and J usage is TRBJ2-2, with D possibly matching TRBD1 (5 bases). The germline V and J ends were trimmed by 5 bases and 3 bases, with 16 bases remaining between them. The CDR3 sequence is 16 residues long. From germline, CDR1 is LGHDT and CDR2 YNNKEL (reference sequence). CDR3 amino acids: CASSTRTIRDTGELFF. As DNA, the CDR3 is TGTGCCAGCAGCACTCGGACAATTAGGGACACCGGGGAGCTGTTTTTT.

The chain carries TRBV4-2 and TRBJ2-7; TRBD2 aligns across 7 bases. The V gene's germline CDR1 is LGHNA and CDR2 YNFKEQ. V lost 0 bases to trimming and J lost 1 base; unmatched junction nucleotides: 3. The CDR3 has 15 amino acids. The DNA for the CDR3 is TGTGCCAGCAGCCAAGAAGAAGCGGGGTCCTACGAGCAGTACTTC. Translated: CASSQEEAGSYEQYF.

The chain uses TRBV4-1 and TRBJ1-5; 8 nucleotides line up with TRBD1. The germline gives CDR1 MGHRA, CDR2 YSYEKL. There are 16 residues in the CDR3. With V trimmed by 3 bases and J by 2 bases, 6 bases remained unmatched. The CDR3 reads CASSQASQGGNQPQHF. The DNA of the CDR3 is TGCGCCAGCAGCCAGGCGTCACAGGGGGGCAATCAGCCCCAGCATTTT.

The table lists this clonotype with a few counts. The chain joins TRBV7-2 to TRBJ2-5; D gene ambiguous. This CDR3 comprises 14 residues. V was trimmed by 1 base and J by 5 bases, leaving 11 bases between them. CDR1 is SGHTA, CDR2 FQGNSA, per germline. CDR3 in DNA: TGTGCCAGCAGCTTAGAAGGATGGGTGGAGACCCAGTACTTC. Amino acids: CASSLEGWVETQYF. Supplemented by reference TRBV7-2 and TRBJ2-5, the full variable domain reads GAGVSQSPSNKVTEKGKDVELRCDPISGHTALYWYRQSLGQGLEFLIYFQGNSAPDKSGLPSDRFSAERTGGSVSTLTIQRTQQEDSAVYLCASSLEGWVETQYFGPGTRLLVL.

This clonotype was observed many times. This chain connects TRBV10-2 to TRBJ2-1; 7 positions agree with TRBD1. V shed 0 bases, J shed 15 bases, and the junction held 5 bases outside the gene matches. Germline CDR1 is WSHSY and CDR2 is SAAADI. The CDR3 extends over 12 amino acids. DNA for the CDR3: TGCGCCAGCAGTGAGTCCTGGACAGGCCCGTTCTTC. Its protein is CASSESWTGPFF.

In its sample, this clonotype was seen a few times. The V gene is TRBV5-1, the J gene TRBJ2-1; no clear D gene. Looked up from germline, CDR1 is SGHRS and CDR2 is YFSETQ. Trimming left V 0 bases short and J 2 bases short, with 9 bases between. This CDR3 is 15 amino acids long. The DNA for the CDR3 is TGCGCCAGCAGCTTGGTCGCGGCGGCCTACAATGAGCAGTTCTTC. This codes for CASSLVAAAYNEQFF.

There are a few counts of this clonotype. The rearrangement uses TRBV7-2 and TRBJ2-1; the D gene is possibly TRBD1 (5 bases). In germline, CDR1 is SGHTA, CDR2 FQGNSA. There are 12 residues in the CDR3. Trimming stripped 7 bases from V and 7 bases from J, with 11 bases between. The DNA for the CDR3 is TGTGCCAGCAAGGGTGGGGCGAATGAGCAGTTCTTC. Residues: CASKGGANEQFF.

The chain couples TRBV5-1 to TRBJ1-6; D ambiguous. CDR3 size: 17 residues. The germline gives CDR1 SGHRS, CDR2 YFSETQ. Trimming removed 3 bases from V and 5 bases from J, with 18 bases in between. The CDR3 is CASSSSTLEGNNSPLHF. DNA for the CDR3: TGCGCCAGCAGCTCCTCTACCCTGGAAGGGAATAATTCACCCCTCCACTTT.

The chain carries TRBV27 and TRBJ1-2; 8 bases fit TRBD1. Germline trimming cut 2 bases from V and 2 bases from J; bases unmatched to any gene: 10. The CDR3 totals 17 residues. The germline CDR1 and CDR2 sequences are MNHEY and SMNVEV (reference sequence). CDR3 nucleotides: TGTGCCAGCAGTTTACGACAGGGGCGGCTCGAAAACTATGGCTACACCTTC. Translating gives CASSLRQGRLENYGYTF.

The J gene is TRBJ2-1, the V gene TRBV4-1; perhaps TRBD2 as D (5 bases). CDR1 MGHRA and CDR2 YSYEKL come from the germline V gene. The CDR3 has 17 amino acids. With 6 bases removed from V and 4 bases from J, the gap between germline ends came to 22 bases. Here the CDR3 reads CASSPPPWRVPYNEQFF. CDR3 bases: TGCGCCAGCAGTCCTCCCCCCTGGCGGGTGCCTTACAATGAGCAGTTCTTC.

The CDR3 region has the DNA TGCAGCGTTGGACCACCCCCCGGGACAGGGAATAGAAACATTCAGTACTTC. Amino acid sequence: CSVGPPPGTGNRNIQYF. The chain combines TRBV29-1 with TRBJ2-4; 9 bases line up with TRBD1. V was clipped by 4 bases and J by 6 bases; unmatched bases: 16. There are 17 residues in the CDR3. Germline CDR1 and CDR2: SQVTM and ANQGSEA.

The sample holds a few counts of this clonotype. The rearrangement links TRBV27 to TRBJ2-7, with unresolved D. Trimming removed 1 base at V and 2 bases at J, with 15 bases between. This CDR3 spans 16 amino acids. Germline CDR1 and CDR2: MNHEY and SMNVEV (reference sequence). Written as DNA, the CDR3 is TGTGCCAGCAGTTTATTGGTCAAAATCGTTACCTACGAGCAGTACTTC. Protein sequence: CASSLLVKIVTYEQYF.

The V and J genes are TRBV5-1 and TRBJ2-3; D not resolved. Germline V gene data show CDR1 as SGHRS and CDR2 as YFSETQ. Trimming took 4 bases from V and 1 from J, leaving 10 bases between them. CDR3 length equals 14 residues. CDR3 region: CASSSTPRTDTQYF. The CDR3 DNA reads as TGCGCCAGCAGCAGCACTCCCCGCACAGATACGCAGTATTTT.